This T cell receptor beta chain was identified in a study of blood T cell repertoires in COVID-19. In the authors' workflow: Estimation of nucleated cell counts relied on the amplification of reference gene primers. The repertoire was sequenced with immunoSEQ multiplex PCR; TCRdb's copy has only in-frame clones and lacks some. Clone size and V and J calls were adopted from that table, with D and trimming inferred from the DNA. This table has roughly 70,000 clones, roughly 90% appearing once. The junction had 6 bases not matched to a gene; V was cut back by 3 bases and J by 4 bases. This CDR3 region has 16 residues. Germline V CDR1 and CDR2: SGDLS, YYNGEE.

Sequenced: peripheral blood. This clonotype was obtained from a man in his sixties or seventies with active or convalescent COVID-19. The chain is built from TRBV9 and TRBJ2-1; 11 bases are shared with TRBD2. CDR3: CASSGSGTSGYNEQFF. In nucleotides, the CDR3 is TGTGCCAGCAGCGGCTCCGGGACTAGCGGTTACAATGAGCAGTTCTTC.